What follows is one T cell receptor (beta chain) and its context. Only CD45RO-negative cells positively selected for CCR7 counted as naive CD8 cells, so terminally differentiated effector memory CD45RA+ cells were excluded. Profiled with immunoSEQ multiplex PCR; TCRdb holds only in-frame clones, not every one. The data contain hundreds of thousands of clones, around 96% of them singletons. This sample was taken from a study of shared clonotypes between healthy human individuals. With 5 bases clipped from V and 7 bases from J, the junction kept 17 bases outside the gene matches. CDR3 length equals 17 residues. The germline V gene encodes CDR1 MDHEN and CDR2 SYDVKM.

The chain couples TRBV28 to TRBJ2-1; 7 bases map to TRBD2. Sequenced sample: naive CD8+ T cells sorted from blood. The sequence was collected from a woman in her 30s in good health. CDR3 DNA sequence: TGTGCCAGCAGTGTGTTGGGGGAGGGCCCTCGGGTTAATGAGCAGTTCTTC. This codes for CASSVLGEGPRVNEQFF.